This TCR beta chain was sequenced in a study of blood T cell repertoires in COVID-19. Sequenced by immunoSEQ multiplex PCR; TCRdb stores in-frame clones only, minus some. The sample has 85,000 to 120,000 clones; about nine tenths are singletons. Germline V CDR1 and CDR2: SNHLY, FYNNEI. The CDR3 loop spans 15 amino acids. V lost 11 bases to trimming and J lost 7 bases; unmatched junction nucleotides: 14. The TCR sequence derives from a woman between 50 and 59 years old with COVID-19, enrolled during active disease. The V gene is TRBV2, the J gene TRBJ2-2; TRBD2 matches at 9 bases. Sequenced sample: peripheral blood. Here the CDR3 DNA reads TGTGCCTCAACTTTAGCGGGGGAATCAGGCGGGGAGCTGTTTTTT. Its protein product is CASTLAGESGGELFF.